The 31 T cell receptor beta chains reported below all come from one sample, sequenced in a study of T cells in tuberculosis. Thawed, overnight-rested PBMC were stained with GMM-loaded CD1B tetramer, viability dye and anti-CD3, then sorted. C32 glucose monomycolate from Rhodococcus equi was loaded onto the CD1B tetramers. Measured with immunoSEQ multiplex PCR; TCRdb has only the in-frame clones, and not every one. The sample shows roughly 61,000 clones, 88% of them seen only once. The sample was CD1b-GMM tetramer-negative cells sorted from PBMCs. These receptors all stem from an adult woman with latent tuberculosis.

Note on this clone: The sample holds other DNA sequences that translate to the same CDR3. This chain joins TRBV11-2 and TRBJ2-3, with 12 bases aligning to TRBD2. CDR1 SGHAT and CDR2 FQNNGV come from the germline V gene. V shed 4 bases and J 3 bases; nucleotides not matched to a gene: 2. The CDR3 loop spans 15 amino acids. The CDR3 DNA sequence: TGTGCCAGCAGCTCCCTAGCGGGGGGGACAGATACGCAGTATTTT. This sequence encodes CASSSLAGGTDTQYF.

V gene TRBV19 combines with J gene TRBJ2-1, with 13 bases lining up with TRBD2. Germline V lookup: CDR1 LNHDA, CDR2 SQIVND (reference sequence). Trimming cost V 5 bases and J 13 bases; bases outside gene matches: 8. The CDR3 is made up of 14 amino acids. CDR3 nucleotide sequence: TGTGCCAGTAGTCTACAGACTAGCGGGGGGCCCCAGTTCTTC. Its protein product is CASSLQTSGGPQFF. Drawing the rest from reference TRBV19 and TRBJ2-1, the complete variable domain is DGGITQSPKYLFRKEGQNVTLSCEQNLNHDAMYWYRQDPGQGLRLIYYSQIVNDFQKGDIAEGYSVSREKKESFPLTVTSAQKNPTAFYLCASSLQTSGGPQFFGPGTRLTVL.

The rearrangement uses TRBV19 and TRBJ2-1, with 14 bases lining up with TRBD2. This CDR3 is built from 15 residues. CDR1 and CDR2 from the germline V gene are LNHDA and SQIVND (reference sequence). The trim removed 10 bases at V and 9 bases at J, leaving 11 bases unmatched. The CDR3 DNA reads TGTGCCACTCAGGGACTAGCGGGAGAGTCGGGTGAGCAGTTCTTC. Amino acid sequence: CATQGLAGESGEQFF.

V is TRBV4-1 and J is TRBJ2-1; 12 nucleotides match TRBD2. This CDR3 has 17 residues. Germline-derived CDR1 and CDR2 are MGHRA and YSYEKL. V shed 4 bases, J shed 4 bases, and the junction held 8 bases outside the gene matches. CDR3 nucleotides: TGCGCCAGCAGCCGGGGTGGACTAGCGGGGTTATACAATGAGCAGTTCTTC. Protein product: CASSRGGLAGLYNEQFF.

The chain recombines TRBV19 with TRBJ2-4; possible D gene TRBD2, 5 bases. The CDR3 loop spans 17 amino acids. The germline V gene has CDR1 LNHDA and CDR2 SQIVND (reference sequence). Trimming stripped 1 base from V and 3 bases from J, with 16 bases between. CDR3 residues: CASSIAAGSLGKNIQYF. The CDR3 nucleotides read TGTGCCAGTAGTATAGCTGCGGGCAGCCTAGGCAAAAACATTCAGTACTTC.

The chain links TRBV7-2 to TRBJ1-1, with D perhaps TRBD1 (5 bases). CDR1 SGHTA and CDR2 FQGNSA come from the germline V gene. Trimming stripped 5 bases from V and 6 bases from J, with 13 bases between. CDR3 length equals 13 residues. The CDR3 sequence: CASSRSRVPEAFF. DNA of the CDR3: TGTGCCAGCAGCAGATCCAGGGTCCCTGAAGCTTTCTTT.

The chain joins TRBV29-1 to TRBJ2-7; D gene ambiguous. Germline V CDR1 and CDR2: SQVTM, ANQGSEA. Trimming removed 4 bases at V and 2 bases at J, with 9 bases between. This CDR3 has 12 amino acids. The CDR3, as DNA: TGCAGCGTTGTTGCCGGAGCCTACGAGCAGTACTTC. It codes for CSVVAGAYEQYF.

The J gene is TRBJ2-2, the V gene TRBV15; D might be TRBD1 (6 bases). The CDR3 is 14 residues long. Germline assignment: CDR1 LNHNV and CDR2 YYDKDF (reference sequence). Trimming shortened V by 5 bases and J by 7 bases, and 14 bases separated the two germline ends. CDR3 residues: CATSSRQVGGELFF. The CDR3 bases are TGTGCCACCAGCTCAAGACAGGTCGGCGGGGAGCTGTTTTTT.

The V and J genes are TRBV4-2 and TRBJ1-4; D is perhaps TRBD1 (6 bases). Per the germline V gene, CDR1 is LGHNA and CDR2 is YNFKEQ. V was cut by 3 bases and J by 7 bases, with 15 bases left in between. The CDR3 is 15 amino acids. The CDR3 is CASSHYGGLVEKLFF. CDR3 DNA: TGTGCCAGCAGCCACTACGGGGGGCTCGTTGAAAAACTGTTTTTT.

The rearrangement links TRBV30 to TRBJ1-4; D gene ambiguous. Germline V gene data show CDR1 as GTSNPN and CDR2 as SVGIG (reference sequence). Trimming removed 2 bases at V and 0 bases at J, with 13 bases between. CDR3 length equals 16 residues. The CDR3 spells CAWSYPSSTTNEKLFF. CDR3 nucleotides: TGTGCCTGGAGTTACCCATCGTCTACAACTAATGAAAAACTGTTTTTT.

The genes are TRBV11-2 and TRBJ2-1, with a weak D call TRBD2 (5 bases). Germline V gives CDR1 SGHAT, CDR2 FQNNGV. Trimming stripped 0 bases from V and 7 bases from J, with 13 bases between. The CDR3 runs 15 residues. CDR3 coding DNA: TGTGCCAGCAGCTTAGAGTCTAGCCCGTGGAATGAGCAGTTCTTC. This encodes CASSLESSPWNEQFF.

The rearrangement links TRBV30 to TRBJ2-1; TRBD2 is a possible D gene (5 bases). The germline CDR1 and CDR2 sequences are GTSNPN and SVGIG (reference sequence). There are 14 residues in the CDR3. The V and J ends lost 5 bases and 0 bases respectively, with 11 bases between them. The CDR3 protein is CAWLRDVSYNEQFF. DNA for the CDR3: TGTGCCTGGCTCCGGGATGTCTCCTACAATGAGCAGTTCTTC.

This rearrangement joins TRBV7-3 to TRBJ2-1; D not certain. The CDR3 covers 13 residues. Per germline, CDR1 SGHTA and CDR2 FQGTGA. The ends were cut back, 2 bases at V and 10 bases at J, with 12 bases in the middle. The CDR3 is CASSLALRTEQFF. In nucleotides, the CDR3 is TGTGCCAGCAGCTTAGCCCTCAGAACCGAGCAGTTCTTC.

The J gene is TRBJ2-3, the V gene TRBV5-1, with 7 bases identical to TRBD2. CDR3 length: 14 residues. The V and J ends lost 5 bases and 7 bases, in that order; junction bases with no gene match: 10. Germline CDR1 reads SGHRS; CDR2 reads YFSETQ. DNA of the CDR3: TGCGCCAGCAGAGGCGGGAGAAGTGGTAATACGCAGTATTTT. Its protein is CASRGGRSGNTQYF.

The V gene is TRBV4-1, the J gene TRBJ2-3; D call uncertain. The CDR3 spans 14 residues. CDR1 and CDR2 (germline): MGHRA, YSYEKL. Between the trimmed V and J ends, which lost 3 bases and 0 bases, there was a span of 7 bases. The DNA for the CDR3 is TGCGCCAGCAGCCAGCAGGCTAGCACAGATACGCAGTATTTT. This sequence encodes CASSQQASTDTQYF.

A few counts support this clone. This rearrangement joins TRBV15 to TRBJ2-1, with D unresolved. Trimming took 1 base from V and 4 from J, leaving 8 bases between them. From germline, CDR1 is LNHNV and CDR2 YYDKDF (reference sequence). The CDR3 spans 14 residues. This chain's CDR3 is CATSRGSEYNEQFF. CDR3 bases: TGTGCCACCAGCAGAGGTTCCGAGTACAATGAGCAGTTCTTC.

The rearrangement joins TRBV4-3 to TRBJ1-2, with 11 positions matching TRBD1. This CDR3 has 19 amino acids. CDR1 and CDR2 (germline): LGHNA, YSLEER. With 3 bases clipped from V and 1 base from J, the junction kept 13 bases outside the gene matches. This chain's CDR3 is CASSHFLGTGGANNYGYTF. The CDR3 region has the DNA TGCGCCAGCAGCCACTTCCTGGGGACAGGGGGTGCCAATAACTATGGCTACACCTTC.

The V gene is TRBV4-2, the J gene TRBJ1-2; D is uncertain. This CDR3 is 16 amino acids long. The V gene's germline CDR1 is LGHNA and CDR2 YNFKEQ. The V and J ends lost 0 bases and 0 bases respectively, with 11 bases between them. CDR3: CASSQELVTTNYGYTF. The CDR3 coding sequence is TGTGCCAGCAGCCAAGAACTCGTTACTACTAACTATGGCTACACCTTC.

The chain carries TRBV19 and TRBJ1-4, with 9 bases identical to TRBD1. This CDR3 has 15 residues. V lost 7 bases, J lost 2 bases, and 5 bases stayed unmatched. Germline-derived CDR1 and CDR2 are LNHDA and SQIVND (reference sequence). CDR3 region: CASTTGGLTNEKLFF. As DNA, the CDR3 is TGTGCCAGTACAACAGGGGGCCTGACTAATGAAAAACTGTTTTTT. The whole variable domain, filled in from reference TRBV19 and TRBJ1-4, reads DGGITQSPKYLFRKEGQNVTLSCEQNLNHDAMYWYRQDPGQGLRLIYYSQIVNDFQKGDIAEGYSVSREKKESFPLTVTSAQKNPTAFYLCASTTGGLTNEKLFFGSGTQLSVL.

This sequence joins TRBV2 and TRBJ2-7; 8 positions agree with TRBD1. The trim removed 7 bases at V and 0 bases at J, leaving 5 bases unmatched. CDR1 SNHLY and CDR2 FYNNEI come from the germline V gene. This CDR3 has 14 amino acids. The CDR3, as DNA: TGTGCCAGCAAGGGACAGGCGAGCTCCTACGAGCAGTACTTC. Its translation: CASKGQASSYEQYF.

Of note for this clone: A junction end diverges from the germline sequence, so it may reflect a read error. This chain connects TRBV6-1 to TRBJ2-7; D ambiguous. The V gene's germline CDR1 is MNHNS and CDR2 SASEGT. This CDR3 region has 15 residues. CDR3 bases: TGTGCCAGCAGAGAAGGTGGCTCCCACTCCTACGAGCAGTACTTC. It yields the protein CASREGGSHSYEQYF.

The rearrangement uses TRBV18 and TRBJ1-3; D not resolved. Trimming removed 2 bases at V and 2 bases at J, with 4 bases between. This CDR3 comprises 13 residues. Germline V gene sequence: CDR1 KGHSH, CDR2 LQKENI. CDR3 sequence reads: CASSPSAGNTIYF. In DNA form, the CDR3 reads TGTGCCAGCTCACCATCCGCTGGAAACACCATATATTTT.

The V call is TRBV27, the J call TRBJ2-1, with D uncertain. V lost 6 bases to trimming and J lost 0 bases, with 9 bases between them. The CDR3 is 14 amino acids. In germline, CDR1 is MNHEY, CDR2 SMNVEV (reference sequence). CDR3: CASSLLRSYNEQFF. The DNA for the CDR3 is TGTGCCAGCAGCCTGCTGCGCTCCTACAATGAGCAGTTCTTC.

CDR3 sequence: CASSFTGFEAFF. The CDR3 DNA reads TGTGCCAGCAGCTTCACAGGGTTTGAAGCTTTCTTT. The chain joins TRBV7-2 to TRBJ1-1; possibly TRBD1 for D (6 bases). Germline CDR1 is SGHTA and CDR2 is FQGNSA. Trimming stripped 3 bases from V and 7 bases from J, with 9 bases between. The CDR3 runs to 12 residues.

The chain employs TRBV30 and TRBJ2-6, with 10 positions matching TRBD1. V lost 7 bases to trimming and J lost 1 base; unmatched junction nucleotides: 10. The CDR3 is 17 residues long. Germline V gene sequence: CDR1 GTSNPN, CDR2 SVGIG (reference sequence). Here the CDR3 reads CAYHRDRGRSGANVLTF. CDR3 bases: TGTGCCTATCACCGGGACAGGGGTCGGTCTGGGGCCAACGTCCTGACTTTC. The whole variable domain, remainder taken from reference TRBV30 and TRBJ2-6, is SQTIHQWPATLVQPVGSPLSLECTVEGTSNPNLYWYRQAAGRGLQLLFYSVGIGQISSEVPQNLSASRPQDRQFILSSKKLLLSDSGFYLCAYHRDRGRSGANVLTFGAGSRLTVL.

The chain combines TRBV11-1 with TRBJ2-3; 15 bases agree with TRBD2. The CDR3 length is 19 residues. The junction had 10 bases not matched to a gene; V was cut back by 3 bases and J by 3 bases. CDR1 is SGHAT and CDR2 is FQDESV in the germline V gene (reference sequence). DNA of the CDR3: TGTGCCAGCAGCTTGGGGGCAGGACTAGCGGGGGGGCCAACAGATACGCAGTATTTT. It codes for CASSLGAGLAGGPTDTQYF.

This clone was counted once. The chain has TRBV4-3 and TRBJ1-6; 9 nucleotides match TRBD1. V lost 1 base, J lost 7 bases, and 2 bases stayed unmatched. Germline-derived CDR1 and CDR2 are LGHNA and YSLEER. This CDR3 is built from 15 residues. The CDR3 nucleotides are TGCGCCAGCAGCCAAGGACAGGGGGAAAATTCACCCCTCCACTTT. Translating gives CASSQGQGENSPLHF.

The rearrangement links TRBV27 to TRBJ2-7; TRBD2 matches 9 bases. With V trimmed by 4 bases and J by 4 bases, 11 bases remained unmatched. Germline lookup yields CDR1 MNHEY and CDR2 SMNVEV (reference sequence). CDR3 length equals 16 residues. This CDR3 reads CASSYTRVAGVYEQYF. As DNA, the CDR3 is TGTGCCAGCAGTTATACCCGGGTAGCGGGAGTTTACGAGCAGTACTTC.

CDR3: CASSLVQVQETQYF. The CDR3 region has the DNA TGTGCCAGCAGCTTAGTACAGGTTCAAGAGACCCAGTACTTC. This chain uses TRBV7-9 with TRBJ2-5; TRBD1 is a possible D gene (5 bases). Per the germline V gene, CDR1 is SEHNR and CDR2 is FQNEAQ (reference sequence). The CDR3 runs 14 residues. The V and J ends lost 1 base and 2 bases respectively, with 8 bases between them.

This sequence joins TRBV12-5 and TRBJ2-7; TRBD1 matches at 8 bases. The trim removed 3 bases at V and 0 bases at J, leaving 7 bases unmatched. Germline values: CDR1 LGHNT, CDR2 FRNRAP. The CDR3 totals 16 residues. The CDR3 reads CASGFPSGTGSYEQYF. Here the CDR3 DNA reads TGTGCTAGTGGTTTTCCTTCCGGGACAGGCTCCTACGAGCAGTACTTC.

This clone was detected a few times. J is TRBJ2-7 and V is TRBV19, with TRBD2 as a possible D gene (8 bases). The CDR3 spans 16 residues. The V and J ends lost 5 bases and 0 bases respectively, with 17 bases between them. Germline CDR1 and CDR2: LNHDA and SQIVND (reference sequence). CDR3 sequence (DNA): TGTGCCAGTAGTCCACGGGAGGGGGACAGCTCCTACGAGCAGTACTTC. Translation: CASSPREGDSSYEQYF.